The 27 T cell receptor beta chains presented below share a single source sample, sequenced in a study of CXCR3-negative and CXCR3-positive naive CD8 T cells. The method, 5' RACE with UMI labels, was used to prepare the TRB cDNA libraries. Reanalyzing the 5' RACE reads, TCRdb keeps one entry per CDR3 protein, without DNA. The sample has around 50,000 distinct CDR3 sequences. Study results and caveats: Naive cells positive for CXCR3 carried more hydrophobic TRB CDR3s than CXCR3-negative ones.

No antigen has been identified for these receptors. Sequencing input: naive CXCR3+ CD8+ T cells from blood. The subset here: CD45RO-CCR7+CD27+CD95- naive CD8+ T cells expressing CXCR3 (TNR3+). Receptors were obtained from a human donor in good health. Some clones in this sample may be carry-over from other donors' samples.

The CDR3: CASSDINQPQHF. V is TRBV25-1 and J is TRBJ1-5. Germline assignment: CDR1 MGHDK and CDR2 SYGVNS. The CDR3 consists of 12 residues. The full variable domain, in which reference TRBV25-1 and TRBJ1-5 provide the parts outside the CDR3, is EADIYQTPRYLVIGTGKKITLECSQTMGHDKMYWYQQDPGMELHLIHYSYGVNSTEKGDLSSESTVSRIRTEHFPLTLESARPSHTSQYLCASSDINQPQHFGDGTRLSIL.

The V and J genes are TRBV7-2 and TRBJ2-3; no DNA is available, so the TRBD2 call from TCRdb remains unchecked. Germline assignment: CDR1 SGHTA and CDR2 FQGNSA. This CDR3 spans 18 amino acids. This CDR3 reads CASSQTPIAGGPPDTQYF.

The chain is built from TRBV7-9 and TRBJ2-1; TCRdb selects TRBD1, and the lack of DNA leaves this call unchecked. CDR3 size: 15 residues. Germline CDR1 and CDR2: SEHNR and FQNEAQ (reference sequence). CDR3 sequence: CASSSAPGNHNEQFF. Variable domain in full (rest from reference TRBV7-9 and TRBJ2-1): DTGVSQNPRHKITKRGQNVTFRCDPISEHNRLYWYRQTLGQGPEFLTYFQNEAQLEKSRLLSDRFSAERPKGSFSTLEIQRTEQGDSAMYLCASSSAPGNHNEQFFGPGTRLTVL.

This chain connects TRBV29-1 to TRBJ2-7. CDR3 length equals 12 residues. The germline V gene encodes CDR1 SQVTM and CDR2 ANQGSEA. The CDR3: CSVEDSRPEQYF.

The chain has TRBV7-9 and TRBJ2-3; the D gene TCRdb calls, TRBD1, cannot be checked with no DNA. Germline CDR1 SEHNR, CDR2 FQNEAQ (reference sequence). The CDR3 has 12 residues. The CDR3 sequence: CASSSPGDTQYF.

The V call is TRBV4-3, the J call TRBJ2-1; TCRdb picks TRBD2, but there is no DNA to check that call. The germline V gene has CDR1 LGHNA and CDR2 YSLEER. The CDR3 runs to 15 residues. CDR3: CASSQIETSGDEQFF.

The chain employs TRBV15 and TRBJ2-3; there is no DNA to check the TCRdb D call of TRBD2. This CDR3 is 15 amino acids long. The V gene's germline CDR1 is LNHNV and CDR2 YYDKDF (reference sequence). CDR3 region: CATSGEHTSTDTQYF.

The rearrangement uses TRBV6-5 and TRBJ2-5; the D call of TRBD2 rests on TCRdb alone, since no DNA is present to check it. Germline values: CDR1 MNHEY, CDR2 SVGAGI. There are 23 residues in the CDR3. CDR3 in amino acids: CASSYSSFPSGGTRPLTQETQYF.

This chain links TRBV20-1 with TRBJ2-1. Germline V gene data show CDR1 as DFQATT and CDR2 as SNEGSKA (reference sequence). CDR3 length: 13 amino acids. The CDR3 protein is CSATGGSYNEQFF.

The CDR3 reads CASSLAGGGGTDTQYF. The V gene is TRBV7-6, the J gene TRBJ2-3; TCRdb proposes TRBD2, but this gene call is untestable without DNA. There are 16 residues in the CDR3. Per germline, CDR1 SGHVS and CDR2 FNYEAQ.

The chain is built from TRBV2 and TRBJ2-3; TCRdb outputs TRBD1, but without DNA this stays unchecked. The CDR3 length is 16 residues. CDR1 and CDR2 from the germline V gene are SNHLY and FYNNEI. The CDR3: CASSPNVRERADTQYF. The variable domain in full, with the rest retrieved from reference TRBV2 and TRBJ2-3, is EPEVTQTPSHQVTQMGQEVILRCVPISNHLYFYWYRQILGQKVEFLVSFYNNEISEKSEIFDDQFSVERPDGSNFTLKIRSTKLEDSAMYFCASSPNVRERADTQYFGPGTRLTVL.

The chain recombines TRBV6-2 or TRBV6-3 with TRBJ2-1; TCRdb designates TRBD1, a call that cannot be tested without DNA. Germline-derived CDR1 and CDR2 are MNHEY and SVGEGT. The CDR3 totals 19 residues. CDR3 protein: CASGYSIPRGAGIGNEQFF.

The chain combines TRBV15 with TRBJ1-1. CDR1 LNHNV and CDR2 YYDKDF come from the germline V gene (reference sequence). This CDR3 region has 13 residues. The CDR3 spells CATSRLGRTEAFF.

This chain uses TRBV12-3 or TRBV12-4 with TRBJ2-7; there is no DNA to check the TCRdb D call of TRBD2. This CDR3 contains 14 residues. CDR3 in amino acids: CASNIAGAAYEQYF.

This sequence joins TRBV27 and TRBJ2-1; TCRdb reports TRBD1, a call that lacks DNA to check it against. The CDR3 loop spans 14 amino acids. The germline V gene has CDR1 MNHEY and CDR2 SMNVEV (reference sequence). CDR3 residues: CASSFGQGADEQFF.

The gene calls are TRBV7-6 and TRBJ1-1. CDR1 is SGHVS and CDR2 is FNYEAQ in the germline V gene. CDR3 size: 15 residues. The CDR3 sequence is CASSLERDLSTEAFF.

The chain carries TRBV7-3 and TRBJ1-1; TCRdb outputs TRBD1, but without DNA this stays unchecked. Germline loops: CDR1 SGHTA, CDR2 FQGTGA. This CDR3 has 14 amino acids. CDR3 loop: CASSPQGPGAEAFF.

V and J are TRBV4-2 and TRBJ1-2; lacking DNA, the TRBD1 call made by TCRdb goes unchecked. Germline CDR1 is LGHNA and CDR2 is YNFKEQ. CDR3 size: 16 residues. CDR3 region: CASSQEEGMTNYGYTF.

The V and J genes are TRBV29-1 and TRBJ2-4. The CDR3 contains 11 residues. CDR1 and CDR2 (germline): SQVTM, ANQGSEA. The CDR3 here is CSVDNGHIQYF.

The rearrangement links TRBV12-3 or TRBV12-4 to TRBJ2-5; TCRdb's D call, TRBD2, is unchecked because there is no DNA. CDR3 length equals 14 residues. The CDR3 is CASSLASGGETQYF.

V is TRBV14 and J is TRBJ2-7; the TCRdb D gene call, TRBD2, has no DNA to confirm it. The germline CDR1 and CDR2 sequences are SGHDN and FVKESK. The CDR3 length is 14 residues. The CDR3 sequence is CASSLRTSYYEQYF.

This sequence joins TRBV29-1 and TRBJ1-1; TCRdb outputs TRBD1, but without DNA this stays unchecked. This CDR3 comprises 14 residues. The germline gives CDR1 SQVTM, CDR2 ANQGSEA. The CDR3 is CSVWDGYMNTEAFF.

The chain combines TRBV7-3 with TRBJ1-2; TCRdb's D gene call, TRBD1, goes unchecked for lack of DNA. The CDR3 runs to 14 residues. Germline CDR1 reads SGHTA; CDR2 reads FQGTGA. CDR3 loop: CASSSTGLGNGYTF.

The gene calls are TRBV15 and TRBJ2-2; TCRdb designates TRBD1, a call that cannot be tested without DNA. The germline V gene has CDR1 LNHNV and CDR2 YYDKDF (reference sequence). The CDR3 is made up of 16 amino acids. This chain's CDR3 is CATSTRGGPATGELFF.

This sequence joins TRBV20-1 and TRBJ1-6; TCRdb reports TRBD1, a call that lacks DNA to check it against. The germline V gene encodes CDR1 DFQATT and CDR2 SNEGSKA (reference sequence). The length of the CDR3 is 15 residues. CDR3 region: CSASEGGGGNSPLHF.

The chain employs TRBV29-1 and TRBJ1-1; TCRdb's D call of TRBD1 is untestable without DNA. Germline lookup yields CDR1 SQVTM and CDR2 ANQGSEA. The CDR3 has 12 amino acids. The CDR3 sequence is CSAEQGTTEAFF.

This rearrangement joins TRBV7-2 to TRBJ2-2; TCRdb outputs TRBD1, but without DNA this stays unchecked. The CDR3 length is 17 residues. The germline V gene has CDR1 SGHTA and CDR2 FQGNSA. CDR3 sequence reads: CASSLVGGALNTGELFF.